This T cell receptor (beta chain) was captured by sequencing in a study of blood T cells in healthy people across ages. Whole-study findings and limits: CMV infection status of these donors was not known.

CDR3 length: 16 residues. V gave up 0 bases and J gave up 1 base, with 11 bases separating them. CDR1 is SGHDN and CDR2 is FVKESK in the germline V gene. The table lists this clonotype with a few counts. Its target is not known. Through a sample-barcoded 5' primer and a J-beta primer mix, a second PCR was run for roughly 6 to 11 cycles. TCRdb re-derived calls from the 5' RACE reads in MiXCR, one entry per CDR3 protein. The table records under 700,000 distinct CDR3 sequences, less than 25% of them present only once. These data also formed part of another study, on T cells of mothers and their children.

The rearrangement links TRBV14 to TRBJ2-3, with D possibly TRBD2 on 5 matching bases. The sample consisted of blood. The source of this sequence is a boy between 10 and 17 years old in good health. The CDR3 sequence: CASSQDKGLRTDTQYF. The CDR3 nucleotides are TGTGCCAGCAGCCAAGATAAAGGACTCCGCACAGATACGCAGTATTTT.